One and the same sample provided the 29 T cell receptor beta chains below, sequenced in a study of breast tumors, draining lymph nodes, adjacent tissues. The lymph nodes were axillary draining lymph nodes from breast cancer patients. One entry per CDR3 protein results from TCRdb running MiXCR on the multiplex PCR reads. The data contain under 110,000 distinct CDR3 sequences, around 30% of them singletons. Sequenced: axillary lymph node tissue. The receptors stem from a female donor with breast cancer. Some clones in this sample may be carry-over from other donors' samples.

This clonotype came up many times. The CDR3 sequence is CASGGRTDTQYF. CDR3 in DNA: TGTGCCAGCGGAGGCCGCACAGATACGCAGTATTTT. The V and J genes are TRBV7-9 and TRBJ2-3, with D maybe TRBD2 (5 bases). Germline V CDR1 and CDR2: SEHNR, FQNEAQ (reference sequence). This CDR3 contains 12 residues. Deletions cut 8 bases from V and 1 base from J, with 7 bases between.

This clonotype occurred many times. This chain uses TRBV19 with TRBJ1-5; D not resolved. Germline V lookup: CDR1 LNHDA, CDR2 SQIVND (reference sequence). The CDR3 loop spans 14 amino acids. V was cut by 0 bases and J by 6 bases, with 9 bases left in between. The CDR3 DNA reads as TGTGCCAGTAGTATAGATTATAGGGCTCAGCCCCAGCATTTT. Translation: CASSIDYRAQPQHF.

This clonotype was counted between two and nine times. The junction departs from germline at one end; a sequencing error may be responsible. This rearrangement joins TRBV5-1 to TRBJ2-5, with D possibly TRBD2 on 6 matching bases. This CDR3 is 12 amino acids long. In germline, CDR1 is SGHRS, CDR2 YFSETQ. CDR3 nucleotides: TGCGCCAGCAGCTCAGGGAGGCAGACCCACTACTTC. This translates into CASSSGRQTHYF.

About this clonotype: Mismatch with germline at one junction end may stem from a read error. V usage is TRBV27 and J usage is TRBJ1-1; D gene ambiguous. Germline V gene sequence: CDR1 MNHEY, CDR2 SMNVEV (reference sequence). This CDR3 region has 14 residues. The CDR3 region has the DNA TGTGCCAGCAGTGCAGCGCCTCCGAACACGGAAGCTTTCTTT. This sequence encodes CASSAAPPNTEAFF.

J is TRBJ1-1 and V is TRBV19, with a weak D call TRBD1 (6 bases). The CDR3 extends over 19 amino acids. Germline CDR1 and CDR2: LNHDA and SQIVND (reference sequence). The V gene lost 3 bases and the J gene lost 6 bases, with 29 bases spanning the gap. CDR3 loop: CASSIGNMGQRGNGAEAFF. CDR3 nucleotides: TGTGCCAGTAGTATTGGGAATATGGGGCAGAGGGGGAACGGCGCTGAAGCTTTCTTT.

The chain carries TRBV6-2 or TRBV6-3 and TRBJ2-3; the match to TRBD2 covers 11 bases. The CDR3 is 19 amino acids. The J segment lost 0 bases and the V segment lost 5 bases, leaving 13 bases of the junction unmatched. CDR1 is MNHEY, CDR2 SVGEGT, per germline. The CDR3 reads CASSRTIRSGGASTDTQYF. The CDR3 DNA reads TGTGCCAGCAGTCGCACGATACGTAGCGGGGGGGCTAGCACAGATACGCAGTATTTT.

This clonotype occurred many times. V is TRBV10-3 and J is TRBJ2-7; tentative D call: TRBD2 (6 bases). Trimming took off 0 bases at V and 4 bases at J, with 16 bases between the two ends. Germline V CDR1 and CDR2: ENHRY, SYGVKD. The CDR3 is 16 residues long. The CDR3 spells CAISESAAEGRYEQYF. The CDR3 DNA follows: TGTGCCATCAGTGAGTCGGCGGCGGAGGGTCGGTACGAGCAGTACTTC.

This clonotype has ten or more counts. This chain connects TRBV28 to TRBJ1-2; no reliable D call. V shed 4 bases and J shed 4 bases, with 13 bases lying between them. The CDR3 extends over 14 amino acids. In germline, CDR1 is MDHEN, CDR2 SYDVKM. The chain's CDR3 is CASSSLSRVYGYTF. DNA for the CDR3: TGTGCCAGCAGTTCCCTGTCACGGGTCTATGGCTACACCTTC.

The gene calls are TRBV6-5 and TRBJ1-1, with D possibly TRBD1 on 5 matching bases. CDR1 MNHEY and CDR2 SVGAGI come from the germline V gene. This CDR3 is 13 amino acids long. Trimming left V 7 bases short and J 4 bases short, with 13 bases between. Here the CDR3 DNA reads TGTGCCAGCACCATTTGGGGGGGCACTGAAGCTTTCTTT. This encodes CASTIWGGTEAFF.

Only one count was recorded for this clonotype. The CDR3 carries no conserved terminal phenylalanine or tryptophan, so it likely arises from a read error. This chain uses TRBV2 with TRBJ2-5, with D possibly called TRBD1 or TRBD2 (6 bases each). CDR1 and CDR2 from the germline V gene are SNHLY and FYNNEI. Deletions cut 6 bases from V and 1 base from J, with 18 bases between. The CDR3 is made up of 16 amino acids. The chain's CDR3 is CASSGGLWRGQETQYL. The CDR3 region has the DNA TGTGCCAGCAGCGGGGGCCTATGGCGAGGCCAAGAGACCCAGTACTTA.

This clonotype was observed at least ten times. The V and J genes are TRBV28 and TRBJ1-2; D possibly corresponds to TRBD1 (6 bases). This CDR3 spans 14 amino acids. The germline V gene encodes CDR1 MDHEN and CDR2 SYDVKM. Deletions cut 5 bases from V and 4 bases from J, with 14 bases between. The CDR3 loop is CASSGGGSSYGYTF. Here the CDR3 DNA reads TGTGCCAGCAGTGGGGGGGGCTCTAGCTATGGCTACACCTTC.

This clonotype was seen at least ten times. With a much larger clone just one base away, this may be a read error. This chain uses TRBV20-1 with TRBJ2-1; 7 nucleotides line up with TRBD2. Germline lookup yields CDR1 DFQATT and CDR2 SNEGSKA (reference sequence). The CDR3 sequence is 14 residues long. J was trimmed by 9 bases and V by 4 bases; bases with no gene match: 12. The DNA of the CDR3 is TGCAGTGCTAAGGGGCTAGCGGCAAACACTGAGCAGTTCTTC. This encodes CSAKGLAANTEQFF.

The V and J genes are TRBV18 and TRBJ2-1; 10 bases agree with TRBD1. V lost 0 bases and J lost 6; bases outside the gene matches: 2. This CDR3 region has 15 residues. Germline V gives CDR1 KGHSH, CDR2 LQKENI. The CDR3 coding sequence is TGTGCCAGCTCACCACCGAGGACAGGGGGCAATGAGCAGTTCTTC. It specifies CASSPPRTGGNEQFF.

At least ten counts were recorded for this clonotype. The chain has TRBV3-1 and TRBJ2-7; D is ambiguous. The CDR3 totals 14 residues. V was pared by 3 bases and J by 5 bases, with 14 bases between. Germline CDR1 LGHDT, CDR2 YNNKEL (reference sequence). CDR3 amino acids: CASSHPTLSDEQYF. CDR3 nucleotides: TGTGCCAGCAGCCACCCGACCCTTTCCGACGAGCAGTACTTC.

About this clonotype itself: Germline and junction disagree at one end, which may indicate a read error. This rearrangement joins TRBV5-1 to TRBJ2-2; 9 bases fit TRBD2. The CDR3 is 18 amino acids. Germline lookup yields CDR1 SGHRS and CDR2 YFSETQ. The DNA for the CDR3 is TGCGCCAGCAGCTTGGAGAGGAGCGGGAGGACAAACGCCGGGGGGCTGTTTTTT. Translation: CASSLERSGRTNAGGLFF. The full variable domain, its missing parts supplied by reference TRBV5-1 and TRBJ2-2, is KAGVTQTPRYLIKTRGQQVTLSCSPISGHRSVSWYQQTPGQGLQFLFEYFSETQRNKGNFPGRFSGRQFSNSRSEMNVSTLELGDSALYLCASSLERSGRTNAGGLFFGEGSRLTVL.

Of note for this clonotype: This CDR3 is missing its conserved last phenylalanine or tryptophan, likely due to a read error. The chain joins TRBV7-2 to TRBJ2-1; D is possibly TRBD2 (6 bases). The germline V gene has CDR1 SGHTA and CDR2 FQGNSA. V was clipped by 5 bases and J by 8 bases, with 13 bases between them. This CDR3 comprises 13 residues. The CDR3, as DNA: TGTGCCAGCAGCCCTCGGGAGCGAGATGAGCAGTTCCTC. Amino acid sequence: CASSPRERDEQFL.

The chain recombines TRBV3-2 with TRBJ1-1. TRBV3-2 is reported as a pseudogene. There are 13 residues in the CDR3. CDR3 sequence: CASSQGLNTEAFF. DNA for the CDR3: TGTGCCAGCAGCCAGGGATTGAACACTGAAGCTTTCTTT.

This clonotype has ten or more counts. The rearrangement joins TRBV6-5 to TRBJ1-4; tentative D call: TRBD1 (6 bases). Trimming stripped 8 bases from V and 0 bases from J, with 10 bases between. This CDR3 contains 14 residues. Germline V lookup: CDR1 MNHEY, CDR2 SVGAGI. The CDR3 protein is CASGNRATNEKLFF. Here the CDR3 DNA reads TGTGCCAGCGGTAACAGGGCAACTAATGAAAAACTGTTTTTT.

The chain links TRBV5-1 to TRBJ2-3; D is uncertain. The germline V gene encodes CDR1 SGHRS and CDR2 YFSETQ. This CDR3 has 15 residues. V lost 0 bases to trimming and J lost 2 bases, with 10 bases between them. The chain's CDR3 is CASSLEATNTDTQYF. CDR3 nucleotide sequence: TGCGCCAGCAGCTTGGAGGCTACCAACACAGATACGCAGTATTTT.

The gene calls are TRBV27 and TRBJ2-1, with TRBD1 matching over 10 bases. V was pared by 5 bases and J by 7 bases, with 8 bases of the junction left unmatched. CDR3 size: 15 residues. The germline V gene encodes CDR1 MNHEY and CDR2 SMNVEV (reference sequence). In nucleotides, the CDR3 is TGTGCCAGCAGTGGACAGGGGGGAGGCCATAATGAGCAGTTCTTC. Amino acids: CASSGQGGGHNEQFF.

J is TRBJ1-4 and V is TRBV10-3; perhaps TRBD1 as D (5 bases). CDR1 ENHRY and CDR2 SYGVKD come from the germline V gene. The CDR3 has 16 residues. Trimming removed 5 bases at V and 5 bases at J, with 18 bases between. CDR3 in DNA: TGTGCCATCAGTACCGGACACAACCGCAACAATGAAAAACTGTTTTTT. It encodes CAISTGHNRNNEKLFF.

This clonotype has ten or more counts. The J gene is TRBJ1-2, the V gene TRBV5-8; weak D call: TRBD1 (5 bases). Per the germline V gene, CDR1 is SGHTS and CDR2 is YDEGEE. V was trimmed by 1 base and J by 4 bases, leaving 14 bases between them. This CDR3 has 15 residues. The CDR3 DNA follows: TGTGCCAGCAGCTTGTGGCAGGGCGGGAGCTATGGCTACACCTTC. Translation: CASSLWQGGSYGYTF. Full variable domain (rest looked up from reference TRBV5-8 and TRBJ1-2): EAGVTQSPTHLIKTRGQQATLRCSPISGHTSVYWYQQALGLGLQFLLWYDEGEERNRGNFPPRFSGRQFPNYSSELNVNALELEDSALYLCASSLWQGGSYGYTFGSGTRLTVV.

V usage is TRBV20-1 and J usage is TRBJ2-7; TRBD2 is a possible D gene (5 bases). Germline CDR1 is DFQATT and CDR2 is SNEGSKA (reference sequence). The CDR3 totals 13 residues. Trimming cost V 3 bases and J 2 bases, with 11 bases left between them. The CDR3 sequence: CSARVARAYEQYF. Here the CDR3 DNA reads TGCAGTGCTAGGGTCGCGAGGGCCTACGAGCAGTACTTC.

The CDR3 DNA is TGCAGAGGACAGGGAGGGGAGACCCAGTACTTC. Translated: CRGQGGETQYF. This sequence joins TRBV20-1 and TRBJ2-5, with D maybe TRBD1 (8 bases). CDR3 length: 11 residues. Germline V lookup: CDR1 DFQATT, CDR2 SNEGSKA (reference sequence).

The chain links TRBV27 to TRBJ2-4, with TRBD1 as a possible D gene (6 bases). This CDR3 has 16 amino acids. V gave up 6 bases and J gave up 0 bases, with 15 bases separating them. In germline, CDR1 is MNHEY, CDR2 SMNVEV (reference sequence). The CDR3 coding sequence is TGTGCCAGCAGCCTCAGGGGCCTTCTAGCCAAAAACATTCAGTACTTC. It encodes CASSLRGLLAKNIQYF.

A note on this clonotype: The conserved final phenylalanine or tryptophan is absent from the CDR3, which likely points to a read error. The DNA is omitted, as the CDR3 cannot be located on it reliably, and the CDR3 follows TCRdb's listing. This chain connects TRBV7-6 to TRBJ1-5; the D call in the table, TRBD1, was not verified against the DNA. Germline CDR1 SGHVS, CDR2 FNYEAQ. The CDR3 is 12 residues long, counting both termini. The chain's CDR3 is CASSPRTGGTWI.

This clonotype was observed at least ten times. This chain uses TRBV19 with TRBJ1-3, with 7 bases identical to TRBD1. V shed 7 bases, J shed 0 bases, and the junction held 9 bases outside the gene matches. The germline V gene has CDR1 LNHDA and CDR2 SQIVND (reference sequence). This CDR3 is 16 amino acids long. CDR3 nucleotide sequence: TGTGCCAGTATGAGGTGGGGGACAGTCTCTGGAAACACCATATATTTT. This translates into CASMRWGTVSGNTIYF.

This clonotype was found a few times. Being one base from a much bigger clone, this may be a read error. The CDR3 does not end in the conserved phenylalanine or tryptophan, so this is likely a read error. For the CDR3, the DNA is TGTGCCAGTAGGACCGGGACAGGGGGCTTAAACTATGGCTACACCTCC. Amino acids: CASRTGTGGLNYGYTS. This chain uses TRBV19 with TRBJ1-2; 12 bases line up with TRBD1. The germline V gene encodes CDR1 LNHDA and CDR2 SQIVND (reference sequence). The CDR3 covers 16 residues. Unmatched junction bases numbered 7, after V lost 6 bases and J lost 2 bases.

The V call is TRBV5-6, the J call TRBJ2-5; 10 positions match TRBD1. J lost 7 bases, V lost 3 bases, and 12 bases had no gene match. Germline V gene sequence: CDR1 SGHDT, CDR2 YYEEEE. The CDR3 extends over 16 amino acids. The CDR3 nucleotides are TGTGCCAGCAGCTATTGGACCCGGGACAGGGGTGGGACCCAGTACTTC. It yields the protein CASSYWTRDRGGTQYF. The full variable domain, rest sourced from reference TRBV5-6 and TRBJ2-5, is DAGVTQSPTHLIKTRGQQVTLRCSPKSGHDTVSWYQQALGQGPQFIFQYYEEEERQRGNFPDRFSGHQFPNYSSELNVNALLLGDSALYLCASSYWTRDRGGTQYFGPGTRLLVL.